The sequence of this T cell receptor beta chain was determined in a study of blood T cell repertoires in COVID-19. As to this clone: A junction end diverges from the germline sequence, so it may reflect a read error.

Sequenced by immunoSEQ multiplex PCR; TCRdb stores in-frame clones only, minus some. The sample includes approximately 140,000 clones, over 80% seen only once; the top ten take approximately 10%. The TCR was taken from a man between 60 and 75 years old with active or convalescent COVID-19. Sequenced input: peripheral blood.

CDR3 nucleotide sequence: TGTGCCACCAGTAGAGATAGGAGGGCGAGTAATTCACCCCTCCACTTT. It codes for CATSRDRRASNSPLHF. The gene calls are TRBV15 and TRBJ1-6; D not certain. CDR1 and CDR2 from the germline V gene are LNHNV and YYDKDF (reference sequence). This CDR3 has 16 amino acids.